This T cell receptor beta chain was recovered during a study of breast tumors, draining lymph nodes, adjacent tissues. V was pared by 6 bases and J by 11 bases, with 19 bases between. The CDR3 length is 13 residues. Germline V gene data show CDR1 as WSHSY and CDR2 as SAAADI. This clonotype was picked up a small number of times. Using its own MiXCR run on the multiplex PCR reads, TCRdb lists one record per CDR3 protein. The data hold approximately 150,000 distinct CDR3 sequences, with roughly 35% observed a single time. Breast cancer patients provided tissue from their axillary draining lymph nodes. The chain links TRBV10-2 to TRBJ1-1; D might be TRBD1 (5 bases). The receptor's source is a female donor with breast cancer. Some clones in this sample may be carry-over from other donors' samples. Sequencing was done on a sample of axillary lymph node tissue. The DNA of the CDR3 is TGCGCCAGCAGCCGAACCGGCGGCGGGGGGGCTTTCTTT. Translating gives CASSRTGGGGAFF.